Included here is one T cell receptor (beta chain) sequence, with context. Its antigen is undetermined. The V gene's germline CDR1 is SGHDN and CDR2 FVKESK. CDR3 length: 15 residues. Trimming took 0 bases from V and 0 from J, leaving 6 bases between them. This record belongs to a study of shared clonotypes between healthy human individuals. Study-wide results and limits: The study drew on few donors, limiting represented genetic and exposure-history diversity. A generally larger estimated richness was seen in naive subsets than in memory subsets.

The assay was immunoSEQ multiplex PCR, and TCRdb's table has in-frame clones only and misses some. The table lists millions of clones, 85% to 95% of them singletons. The clonotype was recovered from a man aged 18-30 years in good health. The chain recombines TRBV14 with TRBJ2-4, with D possibly being TRBD1 (6 bases). What was sequenced was naive CD4+ T cells sorted from blood. Subset indicated: CD45RA+ positively selected. The CDR3 bases are TGTGCCAGCAGCCAAGACAGGGGAGCCAAAAACATTCAGTACTTC. Translating gives CASSQDRGAKNIQYF.